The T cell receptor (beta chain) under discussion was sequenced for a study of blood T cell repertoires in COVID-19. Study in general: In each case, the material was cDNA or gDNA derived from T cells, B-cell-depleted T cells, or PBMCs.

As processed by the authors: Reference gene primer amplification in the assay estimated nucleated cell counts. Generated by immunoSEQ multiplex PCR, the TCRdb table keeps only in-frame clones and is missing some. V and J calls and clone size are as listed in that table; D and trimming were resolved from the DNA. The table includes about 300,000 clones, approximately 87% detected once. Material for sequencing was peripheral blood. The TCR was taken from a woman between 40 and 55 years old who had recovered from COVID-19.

CDR3 nucleotide sequence: TGCGCCAGCAGGATCCGGGACAGGGGAAGCGAGCAGTACTTC. It encodes CASRIRDRGSEQYF. This chain connects TRBV5-1 to TRBJ2-7; 10 positions agree with TRBD1. The CDR3 is 14 amino acids. J lost 6 bases, V lost 5 bases, and 8 bases had no gene match. From germline, CDR1 is SGHRS and CDR2 YFSETQ.